The 29 T cell receptor beta chains listed next were all sequenced from one sample in a study of blood T cell repertoires in COVID-19. Using immunoSEQ multiplex PCR, the repertoire was profiled, and TCRdb retains in-frame clones only, with some absent. The table has approximately 110,000 clones, around 76% seen once. The material sequenced was peripheral blood. The receptors originated from an elderly man with COVID-19, enrolled during active disease.

The chain uses TRBV28 and TRBJ1-5; D might be TRBD1 (5 bases). The germline V gene has CDR1 MDHEN and CDR2 SYDVKM. Trimming pared 8 bases from V and 2 bases from J, leaving 25 bases between. The CDR3 has 18 amino acids. The CDR3 here is CASASLDQGIRGNQPQHF. The CDR3 nucleotides read TGTGCCAGCGCATCCCTTGACCAGGGAATAAGAGGCAATCAGCCCCAGCATTTT. Complete variable domain (other parts from reference TRBV28 and TRBJ1-5): DVKVTQSSRYLVKRTGEKVFLECVQDMDHENMFWYRQDPGLGLRLIYFSYDVKMKEKGDIPEGYSVSREKKERFSLILESASTNQTSMYLCASASLDQGIRGNQPQHFGDGTRLSIL.

The chain couples TRBV9 to TRBJ1-2; weak D call: TRBD1 (5 bases). V was clipped by 0 bases and J by 8 bases, with 11 bases between them. Germline V gene lookup returns CDR1 SGDLS and CDR2 YYNGEE. This CDR3 region has 13 residues. Written as DNA, the CDR3 is TGTGCCAGCAGCGTAGCGACAGTCGGGGGCTACACCTTC. Translating gives CASSVATVGGYTF.

The CDR3 loop is CASSASGYSYNEQFF. DNA of the CDR3: TGTGCCAGCAGTGCTAGCGGGTACTCCTACAATGAGCAGTTCTTC. V gene TRBV2 combines with J gene TRBJ2-1; TRBD2 agrees at 8 bases. This CDR3 contains 15 residues. The V gene's germline CDR1 is SNHLY and CDR2 FYNNEI. V gave up 4 bases and J gave up 0 bases; unmatched junction bases: 2.

J is TRBJ2-7 and V is TRBV11-2; 9 bases map to TRBD1. The CDR3 totals 16 residues. Germline V gene lookup returns CDR1 SGHAT and CDR2 FQNNGV. The V segment lost 2 bases and the J segment 3 bases; nucleotides outside the gene matches: 8. The CDR3 nucleotides read TGTGCCAGCAGCTTAAGGACAGGGGAAACGGGCTACGAGCAGTACTTC. This codes for CASSLRTGETGYEQYF.

The gene calls are TRBV10-3 and TRBJ2-3, with a possible D match to TRBD1 (5 bases). This CDR3 is built from 16 residues. Germline V gene lookup returns CDR1 ENHRY and CDR2 SYGVKD. The V end lost 10 bases, the J end lost 2 bases, and 22 bases lay between the germline ends. The CDR3 DNA reads TGTGCCACCCGGAGCCGCGACAGCTCAGACACAGATACGCAGTATTTT. It codes for CATRSRDSSDTDTQYF.

The J gene is TRBJ2-2, the V gene TRBV9; 9 bases agree with TRBD1. Germline V CDR1 and CDR2: SGDLS, YYNGEE. The length of the CDR3 is 16 residues. Losses at the gene ends were 3 bases for V and 4 bases for J; bases not matched to a gene: 7. The CDR3 protein is CASSAPGTGFTGELFF. The CDR3 DNA reads as TGTGCCAGCAGCGCTCCCGGGACAGGGTTCACCGGGGAGCTGTTTTTT.

Only a few counts were recorded for this clone. The germline gene is not matched at one end of the junction; a read error may be the cause. V gene TRBV27 combines with J gene TRBJ2-7, with 10 bases aligning to TRBD2. The CDR3 consists of 12 residues. Germline V gene data show CDR1 as MNHEY and CDR2 as SMNVEV (reference sequence). The CDR3 loop reads CAAGLAPHVRHF. The CDR3 region has the DNA TGTGCTGCGGGACTAGCGCCTCATGTCAGACACTTC.

This clone appeared once. The J gene is TRBJ2-7, the V gene TRBV29-1; 7 nucleotides line up with TRBD1. The CDR3 totals 13 residues. V lost 0 bases to trimming and J lost 6 bases; unmatched junction nucleotides: 5. The germline gives CDR1 SQVTM, CDR2 ANQGSEA. In DNA form, the CDR3 reads TGCAGCGTTGAAGATTCTCCAGGGGGCGAGCAGTACTTC. It yields the protein CSVEDSPGGEQYF.

This rearrangement joins TRBV19 to TRBJ1-2, with D unclear. Trimming cost V 7 bases and J 3 bases, with 12 bases left between them. This CDR3 has 13 residues. Germline CDR1 is LNHDA and CDR2 is SQIVND (reference sequence). The CDR3 bases are TGTGCCAGTAAGCCACAGTCCCACTATGGCTACACCTTC. Translating gives CASKPQSHYGYTF.

CDR3 protein: CASSFGDRANEKLFF. The CDR3 DNA reads as TGTGCCAGCAGTTTTGGGGACAGGGCTAATGAAAAACTGTTTTTT. V and J are TRBV28 and TRBJ1-4; 9 positions agree with TRBD1. J lost 3 bases, V lost 3 bases, and 2 bases had no gene match. This CDR3 has 15 residues. Germline V lookup: CDR1 MDHEN, CDR2 SYDVKM. Together with reference TRBV28 and TRBJ1-4, the CDR3 gives the full variable domain: DVKVTQSSRYLVKRTGEKVFLECVQDMDHENMFWYRQDPGLGLRLIYFSYDVKMKEKGDIPEGYSVSREKKERFSLILESASTNQTSMYLCASSFGDRANEKLFFGSGTQLSVL.

This clone has more than one count but fewer than ten. The chain couples TRBV5-1 to TRBJ2-1, with 11 nucleotides matching TRBD2. V gave up 4 bases and J gave up 8 bases; unmatched junction bases: 5. Germline V CDR1 and CDR2: SGHRS, YFSETQ. The CDR3 has 14 amino acids. This chain's CDR3 is CASSTSGSIDEQFF. CDR3 in DNA: TGCGCCAGCAGCACTAGCGGGAGTATCGATGAGCAGTTCTTC. Full variable domain (remainder filled in from reference TRBV5-1 and TRBJ2-1): KAGVTQTPRYLIKTRGQQVTLSCSPISGHRSVSWYQQTPGQGLQFLFEYFSETQRNKGNFPGRFSGRQFSNSRSEMNVSTLELGDSALYLCASSTSGSIDEQFFGPGTRLTVL.

The J gene is TRBJ2-7, the V gene TRBV20-1; D ambiguous. The germline CDR1 and CDR2 sequences are DFQATT and SNEGSKA (reference sequence). The CDR3 runs to 11 residues. V was shortened by 6 bases and J by 3 bases, with 9 bases between the two germline ends. CDR3 region: CSAQRGYEQYF. Written as DNA, the CDR3 is TGCAGTGCGCAGCGTGGCTACGAGCAGTACTTC.

This clone occurred a few times. The chain carries TRBV10-3 and TRBJ2-5; maybe TRBD1 (5 bases). CDR3 length: 15 amino acids. The V gene's germline CDR1 is ENHRY and CDR2 SYGVKD. The V and J ends lost 3 bases and 3 bases respectively, with 14 bases between them. The CDR3 reads CAISDSQGGKETQYF. CDR3 bases: TGTGCCATCAGTGATTCGCAGGGTGGGAAAGAGACCCAGTACTTC.

This chain links TRBV4-2 with TRBJ1-1; D might be TRBD1 (5 bases). Germline V gene sequence: CDR1 LGHNA, CDR2 YNFKEQ. This CDR3 comprises 17 residues. The ends were cut back, 4 bases at V and 0 bases at J, with 18 bases in the middle. The CDR3 protein is CASSPGVPHQVNTEAFF. As DNA, the CDR3 is TGTGCCAGCAGCCCGGGGGTCCCACACCAGGTGAACACTGAAGCTTTCTTT.

The chain recombines TRBV5-1 with TRBJ1-6; no reliable D call. Trimming stripped 4 bases from V and 5 bases from J, with 10 bases between. Germline CDR1 is SGHRS and CDR2 is YFSETQ. The CDR3 is 14 amino acids. The DNA of the CDR3 is TGCGCCAGCAGCAGCGGAACTAATAATTCACCCCTCCACTTT. The encoded protein is CASSSGTNNSPLHF.

The J gene is TRBJ2-1, the V gene TRBV4-1; 13 bases are a match to TRBD2. The CDR3 extends over 17 amino acids. Germline-derived CDR1 and CDR2 are MGHRA and YSYEKL. Unmatched junction bases numbered 6, after V lost 4 bases and J lost 3 bases. The CDR3 is CASSRTGLAGDYNEQFF. In DNA, the CDR3 is TGCGCCAGCAGCCGAACAGGACTAGCGGGGGACTACAATGAGCAGTTCTTC.

This chain uses TRBV7-8 with TRBJ2-7; 7 nucleotides match TRBD1. With 5 bases clipped from V and 2 bases from J, the junction kept 9 bases outside the gene matches. CDR3 length: 15 residues. Germline V gene lookup returns CDR1 SGHVS and CDR2 FQNEAQ. This chain's CDR3 is CASSVTSGGPYEQYF. The CDR3 nucleotides are TGTGCCAGCAGCGTCACGTCAGGGGGACCCTACGAGCAGTACTTC.

This clone was detected a few times. The V and J genes are TRBV15 and TRBJ1-6; a weak D match, TRBD1 (5 bases). V shed 5 bases and J shed 14 bases, with 16 bases lying between them. This CDR3 contains 13 residues. In germline, CDR1 is LNHNV, CDR2 YYDKDF (reference sequence). CDR3 bases: TGTGCCACCAGCTCCGACAGCCTACCGGCCCTCCACTTT. This gives the protein CATSSDSLPALHF.

The V call is TRBV12-2, the J call TRBJ2-5; the table's D gene call, TRBD2, was not cross checked with the DNA. TRBV12-2 is flagged as a pseudogene. The CDR3 totals 18 residues. Written as DNA, the CDR3 is TGTGCAAGTCGCTTTTATAGCGGGAGGGAACTTTCGGAGGAGACCCAGTACTTC. Translated: CASRFYSGRELSEETQYF.

The rearrangement uses TRBV19 and TRBJ2-7; 7 bases match TRBD2. The CDR3 consists of 14 residues. Germline V gives CDR1 LNHDA, CDR2 SQIVND (reference sequence). J lost 6 bases, V lost 7 bases, and 12 bases had no gene match. CDR3 amino acids: CASTPTGGAGEQYF. The CDR3 DNA sequence: TGTGCCAGTACCCCCACGGGGGGTGCGGGCGAGCAGTACTTC.

This clone occurred a few times. The V call is TRBV28, the J call TRBJ2-1, with 7 bases aligning to TRBD1. J lost 0 bases, V lost 5 bases, and 4 bases had no gene match. There are 15 residues in the CDR3. Germline values: CDR1 MDHEN, CDR2 SYDVKM. In nucleotides, the CDR3 is TGTGCCAGCAGTGAGGGACAGACCTCCTACAATGAGCAGTTCTTC. Amino acid sequence: CASSEGQTSYNEQFF.

CDR3 region: CASSQDAGGYEQYF. DNA of the CDR3: TGTGCCAGCAGCCAAGACGCCGGAGGCTACGAGCAGTACTTC. The V call is TRBV4-2, the J call TRBJ2-7, with D perhaps TRBD2 (5 bases). The CDR3 consists of 14 residues. Per the germline V gene, CDR1 is LGHNA and CDR2 is YNFKEQ. V lost 0 bases and J lost 3, with 9 bases in between.

J is TRBJ2-1 and V is TRBV10-2, with TRBD2 identical over 9 bases. CDR1 WSHSY and CDR2 SAAADI come from the germline V gene. V dropped 2 bases and J dropped 9; count of bases not matched to a gene: 11. The CDR3 sequence is 16 residues long. CDR3 region: CASSEGPGGRASEQFF. For the CDR3, the DNA is TGCGCCAGCAGTGAGGGGCCTGGCGGGAGGGCCAGTGAGCAGTTCTTC.

The chain recombines TRBV6-5 with TRBJ1-2, with D maybe TRBD1 (6 bases). The CDR3 length is 15 residues. Trimming pared 2 bases from V and 0 bases from J, leaving 10 bases between. The germline V gene encodes CDR1 MNHEY and CDR2 SVGAGI. The CDR3 nucleotides read TGTGCCAGCAGTTACGACAGGTCCCCTAACTATGGCTACACCTTC. This codes for CASSYDRSPNYGYTF.

The chain is built from TRBV2 and TRBJ2-5; 8 bases are a match to TRBD1. Germline trimming cut 6 bases from V and 1 base from J; bases unmatched to any gene: 10. CDR1 and CDR2 (germline): SNHLY, FYNNEI. The CDR3 consists of 16 residues. CDR3 DNA: TGTGCCAGCAGCCGAGGACAGGGAAGGATCCAAGAGACCCAGTACTTC. It specifies CASSRGQGRIQETQYF.

V gene TRBV6-6 combines with J gene TRBJ1-2, with D hard to call. The V end lost 2 bases, the J end lost 3 bases, and 13 bases lay between the germline ends. The CDR3 runs to 15 residues. CDR1 is MNHNY and CDR2 is SVGAGI in the germline V gene (reference sequence). CDR3 sequence: CASSYGPGRDYGYTF. CDR3 coding DNA: TGTGCCAGCAGTTACGGGCCGGGAAGGGACTATGGCTACACCTTC.

Only one count was recorded for this clone. The chain uses TRBV10-1 and TRBJ2-5, with TRBD2 identical over 10 bases. The CDR3 extends over 16 amino acids. The germline CDR1 and CDR2 sequences are WNHNN and SYGVQD (reference sequence). Trimming at V came to 5 bases and at J to 1 base, leaving 7 bases not matched to a gene. Here the CDR3 reads CASSQGLAVGQETQYF. CDR3 DNA sequence: TGCGCCAGCAGTCAAGGACTAGCGGTGGGCCAAGAGACCCAGTACTTC.

In regard to this clone: The sample holds other DNA sequences that translate to the same CDR3. This chain connects TRBV18 to TRBJ2-7, with 9 bases aligning to TRBD2. J gave up 0 bases and V 3 bases, and 0 bases lay outside the gene matches. This CDR3 has 14 amino acids. Germline-derived CDR1 and CDR2 are KGHSH and LQKENI. CDR3 protein: CASSPSGSSYEQYF. DNA of the CDR3: TGTGCCAGCTCACCTAGCGGGAGCTCCTACGAGCAGTACTTC.

This chain joins TRBV28 and TRBJ2-5; perhaps TRBD2 as D (7 bases). Germline CDR1 reads MDHEN; CDR2 reads SYDVKM. The CDR3 is 16 amino acids. Trimming took 4 bases from V and 5 from J, leaving 20 bases between them. The CDR3 region is CASSSDRRGGWETQYF. CDR3 nucleotides: TGTGCCAGCAGTTCCGATAGAAGGGGGGGTTGGGAGACCCAGTACTTC.